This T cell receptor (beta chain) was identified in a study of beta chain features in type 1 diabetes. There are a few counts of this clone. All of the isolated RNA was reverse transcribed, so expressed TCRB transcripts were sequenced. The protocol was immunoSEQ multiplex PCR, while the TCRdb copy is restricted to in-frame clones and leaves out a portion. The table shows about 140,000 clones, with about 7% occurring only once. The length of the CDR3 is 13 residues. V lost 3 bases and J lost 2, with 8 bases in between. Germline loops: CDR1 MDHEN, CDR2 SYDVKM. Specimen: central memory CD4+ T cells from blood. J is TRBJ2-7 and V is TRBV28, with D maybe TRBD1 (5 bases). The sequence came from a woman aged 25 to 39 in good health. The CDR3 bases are TGTGCCAGCAGTTTGGGGCGGACCTACGAGCAGTACTTC. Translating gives CASSLGRTYEQYF.